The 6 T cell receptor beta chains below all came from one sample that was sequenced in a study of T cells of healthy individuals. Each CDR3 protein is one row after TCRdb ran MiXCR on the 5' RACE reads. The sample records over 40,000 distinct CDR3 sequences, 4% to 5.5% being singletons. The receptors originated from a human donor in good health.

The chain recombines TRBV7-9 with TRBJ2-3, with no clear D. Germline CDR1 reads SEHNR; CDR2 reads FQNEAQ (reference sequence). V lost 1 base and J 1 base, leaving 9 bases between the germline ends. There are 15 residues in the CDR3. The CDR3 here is CASSLGASRTDTQYF. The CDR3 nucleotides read TGTGCCAGCAGCTTAGGGGCCAGCCGCACAGATACGCAGTATTTT.

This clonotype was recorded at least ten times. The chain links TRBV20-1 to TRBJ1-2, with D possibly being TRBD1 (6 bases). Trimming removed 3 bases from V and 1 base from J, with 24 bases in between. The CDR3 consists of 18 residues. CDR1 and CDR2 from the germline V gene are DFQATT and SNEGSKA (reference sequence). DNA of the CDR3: TGCAGTGCTAGCCCATCCCGGGGGAGACAGGTCGATAACTATGGCTACACCTTC. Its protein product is CSASPSRGRQVDNYGYTF.

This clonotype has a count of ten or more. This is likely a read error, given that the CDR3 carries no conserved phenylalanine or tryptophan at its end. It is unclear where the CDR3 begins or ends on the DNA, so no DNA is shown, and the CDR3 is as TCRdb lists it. CDR3 residues: CASSGGTSGRLAL. This chain uses TRBV6-1 with TRBJ2-1; the table names TRBD2, a call not compared with the DNA. With termini counted, the CDR3 has 13 amino acids. Per the germline V gene, CDR1 is MNHNS and CDR2 is SASEGT.

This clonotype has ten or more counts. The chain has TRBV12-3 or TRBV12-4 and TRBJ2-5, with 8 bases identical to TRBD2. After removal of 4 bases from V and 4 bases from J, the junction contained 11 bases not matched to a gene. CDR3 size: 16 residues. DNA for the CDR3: TGTGCCAGCAGTTCCGTCGGGGGGGGGGCGAGAGAGACCCAGTACTTC. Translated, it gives CASSSVGGGARETQYF.

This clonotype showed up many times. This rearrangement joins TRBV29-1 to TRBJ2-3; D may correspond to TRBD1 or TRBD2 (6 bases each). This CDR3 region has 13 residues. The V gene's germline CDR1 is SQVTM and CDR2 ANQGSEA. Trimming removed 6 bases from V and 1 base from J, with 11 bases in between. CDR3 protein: CSVQGGRTDTQYF. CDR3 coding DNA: TGCAGCGTACAGGGAGGTCGCACAGATACGCAGTATTTT.

The CDR3 region is CASGERTQYF. The CDR3 nucleotides read TGTGCCAGCGGAGAGAGGACCCAGTACTTC. The chain couples TRBV2 to TRBJ2-5; D remains ambiguous. The V and J ends lost 8 bases and 7 bases respectively, with 8 bases between them. The germline V gene has CDR1 SNHLY and CDR2 FYNNEI. CDR3 length equals 10 residues.